This record concerns one T cell receptor beta chain sequence. Its antigen is as yet unknown. The germline gives CDR1 SGHTA, CDR2 FQGNSA. The CDR3 sequence is 14 residues long. V was trimmed by 1 base and J by 5 bases, leaving 11 bases between them. The data belong to a study of CD8 T cells in ankylosing spondylitis. Study observations and caveats: The clones that were linked to disease were reported to be significantly enriched in matched synovial fluid samples from ankylosing spondylitis patients. For ankylosing spondylitis blood, a TCR beta motif of under ten highly homologous variants appeared characteristic. Prior literature has documented some motif variants in synovial fluid and blood from reactive arthritis. Disease-associated clonotypes exhibited CD8+ identity and were relatively infrequent in peripheral blood.

Preparation of TCR beta libraries was done by quantitative 5'-RACE with molecular barcodes. Via MiXCR, TCRdb re-called the 5' RACE reads, giving one row per CDR3 protein. This sample has about 840,000 distinct CDR3 sequences, with 12% found just once. The TCR originated in a male donor with ankylosing spondylitis. This chain links TRBV7-2 with TRBJ1-1; tentatively, D is TRBD1 (5 bases). The sample was blood, either unsorted or a sorted T cell fraction (not recorded which). The CDR3 spells CASSLVLGATEAFF. The CDR3 nucleotides read TGTGCCAGCAGCTTAGTTCTCGGGGCTACTGAAGCTTTCTTT. Combining the CDR3 with reference TRBV7-2 and TRBJ1-1 gives the whole variable domain GAGVSQSPSNKVTEKGKDVELRCDPISGHTALYWYRQSLGQGLEFLIYFQGNSAPDKSGLPSDRFSAERTGGSVSTLTIQRTQQEDSAVYLCASSLVLGATEAFFGQGTRLTVV.